These 31 T cell receptor beta chains were all obtained from the same sample, sequenced in a study of blood T cells in healthy people across ages. Next came a second PCR, run for about 6 to 12 cycles, which used a sample-barcoded 5' primer along with a J-beta primer mix. A single record per CDR3 protein comes from TCRdb applying MiXCR to the 5' RACE reads. Here the sample spans fewer than 1,000,000 distinct CDR3 sequences, about 45% being singletons. Sequenced input: blood. The receptors here all came from an elderly man in good health.

The chain uses TRBV6-5 and TRBJ2-5; 9 bases are a match to TRBD2. Per germline, CDR1 MNHEY and CDR2 SVGAGI. V lost 5 bases, J lost 5 bases, and 9 bases stayed unmatched. CDR3 length: 15 residues. This CDR3 is CASSINSGSGETQYF. The CDR3 DNA sequence: TGTGCCAGCAGTATAAATAGCGGGAGTGGCGAGACCCAGTACTTC.

CDR3 residues: CAIRGLAGTLDSYNEQFF. For the CDR3, the DNA is TGTGCCATCAGAGGGCTAGCGGGAACACTAGACTCCTACAATGAGCAGTTCTTC. This chain uses TRBV10-3 with TRBJ2-1; 9 nucleotides match TRBD2. The CDR3 loop spans 18 amino acids. The junction had 12 bases not matched to a gene; V was cut back by 6 bases and J by 0 bases. The germline V gene has CDR1 ENHRY and CDR2 SYGVKD.

This clonotype was seen a handful of times. This sequence joins TRBV21-1 and TRBJ2-1. TRBV21-1 is recorded as a pseudogene. The CDR3 has 16 amino acids. This CDR3 is CASSNPTRGSYNEQFF. CDR3 nucleotide sequence: TGTGCCAGCAGCAACCCAACTAGGGGCTCCTACAATGAGCAGTTCTTC.

The table lists this clonotype with a few counts. This rearrangement joins TRBV7-2 to TRBJ2-7, with TRBD2 matching 9 bases. The J segment lost 3 bases and the V segment lost 5 bases, leaving 8 bases of the junction unmatched. Germline-derived CDR1 and CDR2 are SGHTA and FQGNSA. The CDR3 sequence is 15 residues long. CDR3 bases: TGTGCCAGCAGCAAGACCGGACTAGCGCGCTACGAGCAGTACTTC. The encoded protein is CASSKTGLARYEQYF.

The chain employs TRBV3-1 and TRBJ2-1; 7 bases fit TRBD1. CDR3 length: 19 amino acids. V lost 1 base, J lost 0 bases, and 12 bases stayed unmatched. The germline V gene encodes CDR1 LGHDT and CDR2 YNNKEL (reference sequence). The CDR3, as DNA: TGTGCCAGCAGCCAAGTTGTAGGGGGCGCCATACGCTCCTACAATGAGCAGTTCTTC. As protein: CASSQVVGGAIRSYNEQFF.

This clonotype was picked up a small number of times. The chain has TRBV11-1 and TRBJ2-1, with 7 bases fitting TRBD1. CDR1 and CDR2 (germline): SGHAT, FQDESV (reference sequence). Trimming cost V 9 bases and J 6 bases; bases outside gene matches: 14. The CDR3 consists of 15 residues. The CDR3 reads CASSRQGGAFNEQFF. The CDR3, as DNA: TGTGCCAGTAGTCGACAGGGTGGGGCATTCAATGAGCAGTTCTTC.

This clonotype was seen many times. V gene TRBV4-2 combines with J gene TRBJ2-3, with TRBD2 matching 7 bases. Germline lookup yields CDR1 LGHNA and CDR2 YNFKEQ. V lost 6 bases and J lost 6; bases outside the gene matches: 18. This CDR3 has 17 amino acids. CDR3 amino acids: CASSPPRGAGASDTQYF. CDR3 bases: TGTGCCAGCAGTCCCCCTCGAGGGGCGGGAGCGTCGGATACGCAGTATTTT.

The chain has TRBV4-3 and TRBJ2-7; TRBD1 matches 9 bases. Germline trimming cut 1 base from V and 3 bases from J; bases unmatched to any gene: 4. This CDR3 has 15 residues. The germline CDR1 and CDR2 sequences are LGHNA and YSLEER. DNA of the CDR3: TGCGCCAGCAGCCAAGTGGGACAGGGTAACTACGAGCAGTACTTC. It translates to CASSQVGQGNYEQYF.

The genes are TRBV19 and TRBJ2-2, with D perhaps TRBD1 (6 bases). With 5 bases removed from V and 5 bases from J, the gap between germline ends came to 12 bases. The CDR3 consists of 14 residues. Germline assignment: CDR1 LNHDA and CDR2 SQIVND (reference sequence). CDR3 coding DNA: TGTGCCAGTAGTGGGACACGAACTACCGGGGAGCTGTTTTTT. It codes for CASSGTRTTGELFF.

This clonotype was picked up one time. V gene TRBV6-2 or TRBV6-3 combines with J gene TRBJ2-1; no firm D call. Looked up from germline, CDR1 is MNHEY and CDR2 is SVGEGT. The V end lost 8 bases, the J end lost 6 bases, and 17 bases lay between the germline ends. The length of the CDR3 is 14 residues. The CDR3 bases are TGTGCCAGCCGTGTGAGGAGTCACGCCAATGAGCAGTTCTTC. Translation: CASRVRSHANEQFF.

A few counts support this clonotype. The chain carries TRBV30 and TRBJ2-5; 7 bases map to TRBD1. CDR1 and CDR2 from the germline V gene are GTSNPN and SVGIG (reference sequence). V lost 0 bases, J lost 0 bases, and 10 bases stayed unmatched. The CDR3 length is 17 residues. The CDR3 DNA reads as TGTGCCTGGAGTGTACCGACAGGGCGAGCGTACCAAGAGACCCAGTACTTC. Translated, it gives CAWSVPTGRAYQETQYF.

This clonotype has more than one count but fewer than ten. This chain joins TRBV14 and TRBJ2-5, with 8 nucleotides matching TRBD1. CDR3 size: 17 residues. The germline gives CDR1 SGHDN, CDR2 FVKESK. The V and J ends lost 4 bases and 5 bases, in that order; junction bases with no gene match: 15. CDR3 DNA sequence: TGTGCCAGCAGCCCCGGACAGGGTGGGCGTCCGCGCGAGACCCAGTACTTC. Translation: CASSPGQGGRPRETQYF.

The chain recombines TRBV20-1 with TRBJ2-1; TRBD1 matches 7 bases. This CDR3 is built from 14 residues. The germline CDR1 and CDR2 sequences are DFQATT and SNEGSKA (reference sequence). With V trimmed by 5 bases and J by 4 bases, 8 bases remained unmatched. This chain's CDR3 is CSAGNRGSYNEQFF. Written as DNA, the CDR3 is TGCAGTGCTGGAAACAGGGGCTCGTACAATGAGCAGTTCTTC.

This clonotype occurred a few times. The CDR3 loop reads CASSFSWEQYF. The CDR3, as DNA: TGTGCCAGCAGTTTTTCGTGGGAGCAGTACTTC. The chain has TRBV28 and TRBJ2-7; D gene unclear. The V and J ends lost 3 bases and 7 bases respectively, with 7 bases between them. Germline values: CDR1 MDHEN, CDR2 SYDVKM. The CDR3 is 11 amino acids.

The chain is built from TRBV29-1 and TRBJ2-1; D gene uncertain. This CDR3 has 12 residues. The V and J ends lost 6 bases and 1 base respectively, with 7 bases between them. Germline V lookup: CDR1 SQVTM, CDR2 ANQGSEA. For the CDR3, the DNA is TGCAGCGTCCGAAGGTCCTACAATGAGCAGTTCTTC. This translates into CSVRRSYNEQFF.

The chain links TRBV4-2 to TRBJ2-1; 11 bases align to TRBD2. Looked up from germline, CDR1 is LGHNA and CDR2 is YNFKEQ. V dropped 0 bases and J dropped 8; count of bases not matched to a gene: 6. The CDR3 consists of 16 residues. CDR3 nucleotides: TGTGCCAGCAGCCAAGAAAGACTAGCGGGACGGGATGAGCAGTTCTTC. This gives the protein CASSQERLAGRDEQFF.

The chain employs TRBV27 and TRBJ2-7; no clear D gene. The CDR3 length is 14 residues. The germline V gene has CDR1 MNHEY and CDR2 SMNVEV (reference sequence). Trimming cost V 3 bases and J 2 bases, with 11 bases left between them. For the CDR3, the DNA is TGTGCCAGCAGTTTGACTCGAACTCCCTACGAGCAGTACTTC. Encoded protein: CASSLTRTPYEQYF.

This clonotype turned up a few times. V usage is TRBV6-2 or TRBV6-3 and J usage is TRBJ2-7, with D perhaps TRBD2 (6 bases). The germline V gene has CDR1 MNHEY and CDR2 SVGEGT. The CDR3 loop spans 13 amino acids. Trimming shortened V by 5 bases and J by 6 bases, and 14 bases separated the two germline ends. The chain's CDR3 is CASSDDRGLEQYF. The DNA for the CDR3 is TGTGCCAGCAGTGACGATCGGGGACTCGAGCAGTACTTC.

This chain connects TRBV2 to TRBJ2-5, with D unclear. The V gene's germline CDR1 is SNHLY and CDR2 FYNNEI. There are 14 residues in the CDR3. Trimming pared 5 bases from V and 11 bases from J, leaving 21 bases between. This CDR3 reads CASSYSYVRNEQYF. CDR3 bases: TGTGCCAGCAGTTATTCATACGTTAGGAATGAGCAGTACTTC.

The chain recombines TRBV4-3 with TRBJ2-7, with D perhaps given as TRBD1 or TRBD2 (5 bases each). Germline CDR1 reads LGHNA; CDR2 reads YSLEER. There are 16 residues in the CDR3. Trimming pared 1 base from V and 6 bases from J, leaving 19 bases between. CDR3 loop: CASSQGLGTTTSEQYF. The CDR3 DNA reads TGCGCCAGCAGCCAAGGGTTGGGGACGACCACTTCCGAGCAGTACTTC.

The rearrangement uses TRBV5-8 and TRBJ1-5; D unclear. This CDR3 region has 14 residues. Germline CDR1 and CDR2: SGHTS and YDEGEE. The V end lost 0 bases, the J end lost 4 bases, and 8 bases lay between the germline ends. The CDR3: CASSLVLGNQPQHF. In nucleotides, the CDR3 is TGTGCCAGCAGCTTGGTGCTCGGTAATCAGCCCCAGCATTTT.

The rearrangement uses TRBV20-1 and TRBJ2-5; D is possibly TRBD1 (5 bases). The end of the DNA fits TRBJ2-7 better, so the J call may be wrong. Germline CDR1 and CDR2: DFQATT and SNEGSKA (reference sequence). The CDR3 totals 12 residues. CDR3 region: CSALDNQYEQYF. In nucleotides, the CDR3 is TGCAGTGCCCTGGACAACCAATACGAGCAGTACTTC.

The CDR3 region has the DNA TGCAGTGTCGAGCAGGGGGCGAGGGGTCAGCCCCAGCATTTT. The encoded protein is CSVEQGARGQPQHF. V and J are TRBV20-1 and TRBJ1-5; 8 positions match TRBD1. CDR1 is DFQATT, CDR2 SNEGSKA, per germline (reference sequence). V shed 7 bases and J 6 bases; nucleotides not matched to a gene: 11. The CDR3 extends over 14 amino acids.

This clonotype was picked up a small number of times. The chain recombines TRBV4-2 with TRBJ2-6, with D uncertain. This CDR3 contains 16 residues. Germline values: CDR1 LGHNA, CDR2 YNFKEQ. Trimming shortened V by 0 bases and J by 2 bases, and 8 bases separated the two germline ends. The CDR3, as DNA: TGTGCCAGCAGCCAAGATCAATCTCCTGGGGCCAACGTCCTGACTTTC. It is translated as CASSQDQSPGANVLTF.

This clonotype was seen more than once but under ten times. The DNA for the CDR3 is TGTGCCACCAGTGACTGGACAGGCACTAGCACAGATACGCAGTATTTT. Its translation: CATSDWTGTSTDTQYF. The V and J genes are TRBV24-1 and TRBJ2-3; 7 bases map to TRBD1. J was trimmed by 0 bases and V by 4 bases; bases with no gene match: 6. Germline CDR1 reads KGHDR; CDR2 reads SFDVKD. The length of the CDR3 is 16 residues.

The chain employs TRBV20-1 and TRBJ2-3; 11 nucleotides agree with TRBD2. V lost 3 bases to trimming and J lost 4 bases; unmatched junction nucleotides: 12. CDR1 is DFQATT, CDR2 SNEGSKA, per germline (reference sequence). This CDR3 region has 17 residues. Written as DNA, the CDR3 is TGCAGTGCTAGTTCGGAGGGGACACTAGCGGGAGCAGATACGCAGTATTTT. Translation gives CSASSEGTLAGADTQYF.

This clonotype was observed a handful of times. This chain joins TRBV7-9 and TRBJ2-7; D gene ambiguous. The CDR3 spans 11 residues. CDR1 and CDR2 (germline): SEHNR, FQNEAQ (reference sequence). V dropped 5 bases and J dropped 7 bases, with 9 bases sitting between them. The CDR3 DNA reads TGTGCCAGCAGCAAGGACGAGGAGCAGTACTTC. This gives the protein CASSKDEEQYF.

The rearrangement joins TRBV7-2 to TRBJ1-1; D is perhaps TRBD1 (5 bases). This CDR3 comprises 15 residues. Germline CDR1 reads SGHTA; CDR2 reads FQGNSA. Trimming took 5 bases from V and 6 from J, leaving 19 bases between them. As DNA, the CDR3 is TGTGCCAGCAGCCCCCCCGGGGGTACCGGAGCTGAAGCTTTCTTT. Protein product: CASSPPGGTGAEAFF.

This clonotype was seen just once. CDR3 amino acids: CASSQFGSYNEQFF. The DNA of the CDR3 is TGCGCCAGCAGCCAATTTGGCTCCTACAATGAGCAGTTCTTC. The chain uses TRBV4-3 and TRBJ2-1, with D uncertain. CDR1 LGHNA and CDR2 YSLEER come from the germline V gene. This CDR3 region has 14 residues. V lost 2 bases and J lost 0, with 5 bases in between.

V gene TRBV20-1 combines with J gene TRBJ2-1, with 8 nucleotides matching TRBD2. With 6 bases clipped from V and 5 bases from J, the junction kept 12 bases outside the gene matches. Germline V gene sequence: CDR1 DFQATT, CDR2 SNEGSKA (reference sequence). The CDR3 is made up of 15 amino acids. In DNA form, the CDR3 reads TGCAGTGCGCTCGACCCGGGACTAGAGGACAATGAGCAGTTCTTC. This gives the protein CSALDPGLEDNEQFF.

The chain carries TRBV2 and TRBJ1-2; TRBD1 is a possible D gene (5 bases). V lost 0 bases and J lost 8, with 19 bases in between. This CDR3 has 16 residues. CDR1 SNHLY and CDR2 FYNNEI come from the germline V gene. The DNA of the CDR3 is TGTGCCAGCAGTGAAGCGCGAGGACATCTAAAGGGAGGCTACACCTTC. Translation gives CASSEARGHLKGGYTF. Complete variable domain (other parts from reference TRBV2 and TRBJ1-2): EPEVTQTPSHQVTQMGQEVILRCVPISNHLYFYWYRQILGQKVEFLVSFYNNEISEKSEIFDDQFSVERPDGSNFTLKIRSTKLEDSAMYFCASSEARGHLKGGYTFGSGTRLTVV.